This is a list of T cell receptor beta chains from one sample in a study of response to subunit inactivated influenza vaccine. Each CDR3 protein gets one entry after TCRdb re-called the RT-PCR reads with MiXCR. The table has 600,000 to 850,000 distinct CDR3 sequences, 12% to 15% seen once. The source was PBMCs from blood, collected less than 15 days before vaccination. Receptors originate from a man between 45 and 60 years old who received an inactivated influenza vaccine. The CDR3 runs from the conserved cysteine through the conserved F or W. Each record gives: V gene, CDR3 length, D gene, J gene, clone size, CDR3 DNA, CDR3 protein. A D gene is named only where the DNA matches it firmly. A row's size may be missing; if present it is once, few, many or a size class.

V gene: TRBV29-1
CDR3 length: 15
D gene: -
J gene: TRBJ2-7
clone size: -
CDR3 DNA: TGCAGCGCCCGGGGGGCGCAGGGGGCTATCGACGAGCAGTACTTC
CDR3 protein: CSARGAQGAIDEQYF

V gene: TRBV20-1
CDR3 length: 15
D gene: TRBD2
J gene: TRBJ2-7
clone size: few
CDR3 DNA: TGCAGTGCTAGAGATTTACTAGCGGGGCTCTACGAGCAGTACTTC
CDR3 protein: CSARDLLAGLYEQYF

V gene: TRBV24-1
CDR3 length: 14
D gene: -
J gene: TRBJ2-7
clone size: few
CDR3 DNA: TGTGCCACCAGTGAGCGGGACAGCTCCTACGAGCAGTACTTC
CDR3 protein: CATSERDSSYEQYF

V gene: TRBV12-3/TRBV12-4
CDR3 length: 14
D gene: -
J gene: TRBJ2-4
clone size: -
CDR3 DNA: TGTGCCAGCAGTTTGCCCCCCGGACTAAACATTCAGTACTTC
CDR3 protein: CASSLPPGLNIQYF

V gene: TRBV12-3/TRBV12-4
CDR3 length: 14
D gene: -
J gene: TRBJ1-5
clone size: many
CDR3 DNA: TGTGCCAGCAGCCCGGGACTATCTAATCAGCCCCAGCATTTT
CDR3 protein: CASSPGLSNQPQHF

V gene: TRBV5-1
CDR3 length: 14
D gene: TRBD2
J gene: TRBJ2-1
clone size: -
CDR3 DNA: TGCGCCAGCAGCTCCTCTAGCGGGAGCGGCTATCAGTTCTTC
CDR3 protein: CASSSSSGSGYQFF

V gene: TRBV6-1
CDR3 length: 16
D gene: TRBD2
J gene: TRBJ2-1
clone size: -
CDR3 DNA: TGTGCCAGCAGCCACCGGGGGCTAGCGGGGGACAATGAGCAGTTCTTC
CDR3 protein: CASSHRGLAGDNEQFF

V gene: TRBV7-9
CDR3 length: 16
D gene: -
J gene: TRBJ2-3
clone size: -
CDR3 DNA: TGTGCCAGCAGCTCCCCCGTCCGGGGAAGCACAGATACGCAGTATTTT
CDR3 protein: CASSSPVRGSTDTQYF

V gene: TRBV28
CDR3 length: 14
D gene: TRBD2
J gene: TRBJ2-3
clone size: few
CDR3 DNA: TGTGCCAGCAGTTCCGGGACTAGCGGGACTACGCAGTATTTT
CDR3 protein: CASSSGTSGTTQYF

V gene: TRBV7-9
CDR3 length: 12
D gene: -
J gene: TRBJ2-1
clone size: few
CDR3 DNA: TGTGCCAGCAGCTACTGGACGAATGAGCAGTTCTTC
CDR3 protein: CASSYWTNEQFF

V gene: TRBV2
CDR3 length: 13
D gene: -
J gene: TRBJ2-3
clone size: -
CDR3 DNA: TGTGCCAGCAGTGAGTGGAGGGCAGATACGCAGTATTTT
CDR3 protein: CASSEWRADTQYF

V gene: TRBV28
CDR3 length: 15
D gene: -
J gene: TRBJ1-1
clone size: -
CDR3 DNA: TGTGCCAGCACCCTAGGAACAGGGAAAGGGACTGAAGCTTTCTTT
CDR3 protein: CASTLGTGKGTEAFF

V gene: TRBV7-9
CDR3 length: 15
D gene: -
J gene: TRBJ2-7
clone size: few
CDR3 DNA: TGTGCCAGCAGCTTTATGGCGGAGAGCTCCTACGAGCAGTACTTC
CDR3 protein: CASSFMAESSYEQYF

V gene: TRBV29-1
CDR3 length: 14
D gene: TRBD1
J gene: TRBJ2-7
clone size: -
CDR3 DNA: TGCAGCGTTGAAGAGAGGGACAGGGCGTACGAGCAGTACTTC
CDR3 protein: CSVEERDRAYEQYF

V gene: TRBV20-1
CDR3 length: 15
D gene: -
J gene: TRBJ1-3
clone size: few
CDR3 DNA: TGCAGTGCTAGGCCAACACAGGGCTCTGGAAACACCATATATTTT
CDR3 protein: CSARPTQGSGNTIYF

V gene: TRBV7-8
CDR3 length: 18
D gene: -
J gene: TRBJ2-4
clone size: few
CDR3 DNA: TGTGCCAGCACCGTAGGTCGGTTCTCCGGCGAGGCCAAAAACATTCAGTACTTC
CDR3 protein: CASTVGRFSGEAKNIQYF

V gene: TRBV10-3
CDR3 length: 13
D gene: -
J gene: TRBJ1-4
clone size: -
CDR3 DNA: TGTGCCATCAGTGAGTCGGCGGCTGAAAAACTGTTTTTT
CDR3 protein: CAISESAAEKLFF

V gene: TRBV28
CDR3 length: 16
D gene: -
J gene: TRBJ2-3
clone size: -
CDR3 DNA: TGTGCCAGCAGTCCCTACTTAAGCGGTATCGCAGATACGCAGTATTTT
CDR3 protein: CASSPYLSGIADTQYF

V gene: TRBV29-1
CDR3 length: 14
D gene: -
J gene: TRBJ2-7
clone size: -
CDR3 DNA: TGCAGCGTTGAAGGGGGGGAAAGGACCTACGAGCAGTACTTC
CDR3 protein: CSVEGGERTYEQYF

V gene: TRBV3-1
CDR3 length: 18
D gene: -
J gene: TRBJ2-1
clone size: -
CDR3 DNA: TGTGCCAGCAGCCCGACACCCGGTACAGGGAGGGGCAAGAATGAGCAGTTCTTC
CDR3 protein: CASSPTPGTGRGKNEQFF

V gene: TRBV6-2/TRBV6-3
CDR3 length: 15
D gene: TRBD1
J gene: TRBJ2-2
clone size: many
CDR3 DNA: TGTGCCAGCAGCGATTCGAACAGGGGCACCGGGGAGCTGTTTTTT
CDR3 protein: CASSDSNRGTGELFF

V gene: TRBV4-3
CDR3 length: 17
D gene: TRBD2
J gene: TRBJ2-3
clone size: few
CDR3 DNA: TGCGCCAGCAGCCAAGCTCTAGCGGGGGGGCCTCGAGATACGCAGTATTTT
CDR3 protein: CASSQALAGGPRDTQYF

V gene: TRBV5-1
CDR3 length: 14
D gene: TRBD1
J gene: TRBJ1-6
clone size: many
CDR3 DNA: TGCGCCAGCAGCTTCGGGACAGGGGATTCACCCCTCCACTTT
CDR3 protein: CASSFGTGDSPLHF

V gene: TRBV28
CDR3 length: 16
D gene: -
J gene: TRBJ2-2
clone size: many
CDR3 DNA: TGTGCCAGCAGCCCCGTCGGCAGGGGCCGATCCGGGGAGCTGTTTTTT
CDR3 protein: CASSPVGRGRSGELFF

V gene: TRBV7-8
CDR3 length: 17
D gene: -
J gene: TRBJ2-7
clone size: -
CDR3 DNA: TGTGCCAGCAGCCAAGACTGGGACTTTCCTACAACCTACGAGCAGTACTTC
CDR3 protein: CASSQDWDFPTTYEQYF

V gene: TRBV5-1
CDR3 length: 16
D gene: TRBD1
J gene: TRBJ1-1
clone size: few
CDR3 DNA: TGCGCCAGCAGCTTGGAGACAGGGGGCTTGAGGACTGAAGCTTTCTTT
CDR3 protein: CASSLETGGLRTEAFF

V gene: TRBV4-1
CDR3 length: 15
D gene: -
J gene: TRBJ2-5
clone size: few
CDR3 DNA: TGCGCCAGCAGCCGATGGGACCGCGGGTTGGAGACCCAGTACTTC
CDR3 protein: CASSRWDRGLETQYF

V gene: TRBV27
CDR3 length: 15
D gene: TRBD1
J gene: TRBJ2-1
clone size: -
CDR3 DNA: TGTGCCAGCAGTTTCGGGACAGAACTCTACAATGAGCAGTTCTTC
CDR3 protein: CASSFGTELYNEQFF

V gene: TRBV7-2
CDR3 length: 16
D gene: -
J gene: TRBJ1-4
clone size: -
CDR3 DNA: TGTGCCAGCAGCTTAGGCCCAGGGGCAACTAATGAAAAACTGTTTTTT
CDR3 protein: CASSLGPGATNEKLFF

V gene: TRBV6-2/TRBV6-3
CDR3 length: 15
D gene: -
J gene: TRBJ2-3
clone size: -
CDR3 DNA: TGTGCCAGCAGTTACTCGCAGACTAGTTACGATACGCAGTATTTT
CDR3 protein: CASSYSQTSYDTQYF

V gene: TRBV4-3
CDR3 length: 19
D gene: TRBD1
J gene: TRBJ1-6
clone size: few
CDR3 DNA: TGCGCCAGCAGCCAAGACTCGGGACAGGGCACCTCCTATAATTCACCCCTCCACTTT
CDR3 protein: CASSQDSGQGTSYNSPLHF

V gene: TRBV12-3/TRBV12-4
CDR3 length: 12
D gene: -
J gene: TRBJ1-2
clone size: few
CDR3 DNA: TGTGCCAGCAGTTTAGGCCGAAATGGCTACACCTTC
CDR3 protein: CASSLGRNGYTF

V gene: TRBV7-8
CDR3 length: 14
D gene: -
J gene: TRBJ2-5
clone size: -
CDR3 DNA: TGTGCCAGCAGCTTAGGTCGGATGGGGGAGACCCAGTACTTC
CDR3 protein: CASSLGRMGETQYF

V gene: TRBV10-3
CDR3 length: 16
D gene: -
J gene: TRBJ2-5
clone size: -
CDR3 DNA: TGTGCCATCAGCACCTTCCAACAAACCTACCAAGAGACCCAGTACTTC
CDR3 protein: CAISTFQQTYQETQYF

V gene: TRBV20-1
CDR3 length: 14
D gene: -
J gene: TRBJ2-5
clone size: few
CDR3 DNA: TGCAGTGCTAGTAACAGGGTTCGGCAAGAGACCCAGTACTTC
CDR3 protein: CSASNRVRQETQYF

V gene: TRBV4-3
CDR3 length: 16
D gene: -
J gene: TRBJ2-1
clone size: few
CDR3 DNA: TGCGCCAGCAGCCAAGAACCTGGGTACTTAGTGAATGAGCAGTTCTTC
CDR3 protein: CASSQEPGYLVNEQFF